These T cell receptor beta chains were read from a single sample in a study of T cell repertoires in cytomegalovirus infection. TCRdb ran MiXCR on the reads and lists one entry per CDR3 protein. The data hold 510,000 or so distinct CDR3 sequences, with less than 30% observed a single time. Sequenced sample: PBMCs. The receptors here all came from a human donor in good health (CMV status not recorded). Some clones in this sample may be carry-over from other donors' samples. The CDR3 runs from the conserved cysteine through the conserved F or W. Each record gives: J gene, V gene, D gene, clone size, CDR3 DNA, CDR3 protein. D genes are given only for firm matches. Not every row has a clone size; where given, it reads once, few, many or a size class.

TRBJ1-1	TRBV28	NA	NA	TGTGCCAGCAGCCCTTTCGTGGGAGTCAGGAACACTGAAGCTTTCTTT	CASSPFVGVRNTEAFF
TRBJ2-5	TRBV11-2	NA	NA	TGTGCCAGCAGCTTATCTGCGGAGTTGCAGGAGACCCAGTACTTC	CASSLSAELQETQYF
TRBJ2-3	TRBV11-2	TRBD2	few	TGTGCCAGCAGCCCTCGACTAGCGGGAGGGCCTGCAGATACGCAGTATTTT	CASSPRLAGGPADTQYF
TRBJ1-1	TRBV20-1	TRBD1	NA	TGCAGTGCTTTACGGACAGGGGGGTACACTGAAGCTTTCTTT	CSALRTGGYTEAFF
TRBJ2-1	TRBV11-2	NA	many	TGTGCCAGCAGCTTATCCCCGGAGTACAATGAGCAGTTCTTC	CASSLSPEYNEQFF
TRBJ2-5	TRBV7-9	NA	many	TGTGCCAGCAGCTTCCCCCCCGCAGAGACCCAGTACTTC	CASSFPPAETQYF
TRBJ1-4	TRBV19	TRBD1	few	TGTGCCAGTAGTACCAGGGACAGGGACATCACGAATCGAAAACTGTTTTTT	CASSTRDRDITNRKLFF
TRBJ1-5	TRBV6-1	NA	few	TGTGCCAGCAGGCAGTATGTTGGACGGAGCAATCAGCCCCAGCATTTT	CASRQYVGRSNQPQHF
TRBJ2-1	TRBV6-2/TRBV6-3	NA	NA	TGTGCCAGCAGTTACTCCAACAATGAGCAGTTCTTC	CASSYSNNEQFF
TRBJ2-1	TRBV9	NA	NA	TGTGCCAGCAGCGTAGCAGGGGACAATGAGCAGTTCTTC	CASSVAGDNEQFF
TRBJ2-1	TRBV7-9	NA	NA	TGTGCCAGCAGCCTCCGACAGGAGCAGTTCTTC	CASSLRQEQFF
TRBJ2-1	TRBV7-3	NA	NA	TGTGCCAGCAGCTTAGCTTGGGGTGATGAGCAGTTCTTC	CASSLAWGDEQFF
TRBJ2-3	TRBV7-6	TRBD2	many	TGTGCCAGCAGCGCTAGGACTAGCGGCTTCACAGATACGCAGTATTTT	CASSARTSGFTDTQYF
TRBJ2-1	TRBV29-1	TRBD2	NA	TGCAGCGTTGTCCGGCGGCTAGCGGGCAGAAACAATGAGCAGTTCTTC	CSVVRRLAGRNNEQFF
TRBJ2-2	TRBV6-6	TRBD1	NA	TGTGCCAGCAGTGTACAGGGGGCGGACACCGGGGAGCTGTTTTTT	CASSVQGADTGELFF
TRBJ1-4	TRBV4-1	NA	few	TGCGCCAGCAGCCCGATTCCGGGATCAACTAATGAAAAACTGTTTTTT	CASSPIPGSTNEKLFF
TRBJ2-4	TRBV7-2	NA	few	TGTGCCAGCAGCTACCCAGGACCCCTTCGGTGGTTC	CASSYPGPLRWF
TRBJ2-4	TRBV25-1	TRBD2	NA	TGTGCCAGCAGTGAATGGAGCGGGAGGAACATTCAGTACTTC	CASSEWSGRNIQYF
TRBJ1-1	TRBV18	NA	few	TGTGCCAGCTCACCAATAGGGATGAACACTGAAGCTTTCTTT	CASSPIGMNTEAFF
TRBJ2-1	TRBV7-3	NA	NA	TGTGCCAGCAGCTTAACGGGGGGGGCGCGGAGGCAGTTCTTC	CASSLTGGARRQFF
TRBJ2-1	TRBV11-2	TRBD2	few	TGTGCCAGCAGCTTAGGATTATCGACTAGCGGGCGGTCTGAGGATGAGCAGTTCTTC	CASSLGLSTSGRSEDEQFF
TRBJ1-2	TRBV15	NA	NA	TGTGCCACCAGCAGAGACCTCTCCCCAGATGGCTACACCTTC	CATSRDLSPDGYTF
TRBJ2-5	TRBV4-2	TRBD2	NA	TGTGCCAGCAGCCAACCGCGACTAGCGGGAGAGGGAGAGACCCAGTACTTC	CASSQPRLAGEGETQYF
TRBJ1-2	TRBV28	NA	few	TGTGCCAGCAGTTTCTCCGGGACGACTAATAAGAACTATGGCTACACCTTC	CASSFSGTTNKNYGYTF
TRBJ2-1	TRBV30	NA	many	TGTGCCTGGGAGGGACTGGGTGGGAGAGTTGATGAGCAGTTCTTC	CAWEGLGGRVDEQFF
TRBJ1-1	TRBV10-2	NA	NA	TGCGCCAGCAGTGAAAACGGGCGGGGGACTGAAGCTTTCTTT	CASSENGRGTEAFF
TRBJ1-5	TRBV7-2	TRBD1	many	TGTGCCAGCGGGGGAAACAGGGGGCGTCAGCCCCAGCATTTT	CASGGNRGRQPQHF
TRBJ1-4	TRBV4-2	TRBD1	few	TGTGCCAGCAGCCAAGAATTATCGTGGAGGGGGCGAACTAATGAAAAACTGTTTTTT	CASSQELSWRGRTNEKLFF
TRBJ2-1	TRBV12-3/TRBV12-4	NA	few	TGTGCCAGCAGTTCGCCGAGGCTTGGGGTTTTGGGCAATGAGCAGTTCTTC	CASSSPRLGVLGNEQFF
TRBJ2-5	TRBV28	NA	NA	TGTGCCAGCAGTTTAGTCGGGTGGGGGTCAGGGACCCAGTACTTC	CASSLVGWGSGTQYF
TRBJ2-1	TRBV11-1	TRBD2	NA	TGTGCCAGCAGGACAGGACTAGCGGGAATCTACAATGAGCAGTTCTTC	CASRTGLAGIYNEQFF
TRBJ2-1	TRBV28	NA	NA	TGTGCCAGCAGTCTTAGACAGGTTCTCCGCAATGAGCAGTTCTTC	CASSLRQVLRNEQFF
TRBJ2-3	TRBV7-8	NA	many	TGTGCCAGCAGCCCCTTCGAGGGCAGGGAAACAGATACGCAGTATTTT	CASSPFEGRETDTQYF
TRBJ2-7	TRBV29-1	TRBD2	NA	TGCAGCGTTGCAAGCGGGAGGGCCTGGGAGCAGTACTTC	CSVASGRAWEQYF
TRBJ1-5	TRBV19	TRBD1	few	TGTGCCAGTAGTAGGGACAGCGTCAATCAGCCCCAGCATTTT	CASSRDSVNQPQHF
TRBJ1-1	TRBV30	TRBD1	NA	TGTGCCTGGAGTTACGAGACAGGGGGTCCTGAAGCTTTCTTT	CAWSYETGGPEAFF
TRBJ2-2	TRBV5-4	NA	few	TGTGCCAGCAGCCTCACCGGGACCTCCACCGGGGAGCTGTTTTTT	CASSLTGTSTGELFF
TRBJ1-1	TRBV7-2	NA	many	TGTGCCAGCAGCTTAATAGCCGGGACAGAAGCTTTCTTT	CASSLIAGTEAFF
TRBJ2-7	TRBV4-1	TRBD1	few	TGCGCCAGCAGCCAGGACGGGACAGAACCTCTACGTGAGCAGTACTTC	CASSQDGTEPLREQYF
TRBJ2-5	TRBV7-2	NA	many	TGTGCCAGCAGCTTCGCGCCCGGGACCCAAGAGACCCAGTACTTC	CASSFAPGTQETQYF
TRBJ2-1	TRBV6-2/TRBV6-3	TRBD2	NA	TGTGCCACCGCCCAACGCGGGAGGCGACCCTACAATGAGCAGTTCTTC	CATAQRGRRPYNEQFF
TRBJ2-1	TRBV6-6	TRBD2	few	TGTGCCAGCAGACTCGATGGACTAGCGTACAATGAGCAGTTCTTC	CASRLDGLAYNEQFF
TRBJ2-1	TRBV5-4	NA	few	TGTGCCAGCACCTATCCGGGATCCGGTTACAATGAGCAGTTCTTC	CASTYPGSGYNEQFF
TRBJ1-1	TRBV12-3/TRBV12-4	NA	many	TGTGCCAGCGCCGTGAGGGGCGACACTGAAGCTTTCTTT	CASAVRGDTEAFF
TRBJ2-1	TRBV18	TRBD2	NA	TGTGCCAGCTCACCACTAGAAGCGGGAGGGCCCAATGAGCAGTTCTTC	CASSPLEAGGPNEQFF
TRBJ2-2	TRBV6-4	TRBD2	few	TGTGCCAGCGTTGGATTGGGGCCTAGCGGGAGTTGGGGCACCGGGGAGCTGTTTTTT	CASVGLGPSGSWGTGELFF
TRBJ2-1	TRBV7-8	TRBD2	NA	TGTGCCAGCAGCTTCAAACAACAGGCCGGGGGGTCCTACAATGAGCAGTTCTTC	CASSFKQQAGGSYNEQFF
TRBJ2-2	TRBV12-3/TRBV12-4	NA	NA	TGTGCCAGCAGTTTATTGGGGGGCCCGAACACCGGGGAGCTGTTTTTT	CASSLLGGPNTGELFF
TRBJ1-1	TRBV12-3/TRBV12-4	NA	NA	TGTGCCAGCAGTTTCTACAAGAACACTGAAGCTTTCTTT	CASSFYKNTEAFF
TRBJ1-1	TRBV12-3/TRBV12-4	NA	once	TGTGCCAGCAGTTTAGCAGGGGGTTGGTCGACCACTGAAGCTTTCTTT	CASSLAGGWSTTEAFF
TRBJ1-5	TRBV12-5	TRBD1	NA	TGTGCTAGTGGGACAGGGGTAAGAAGTTGGCCCCAGCATTTT	CASGTGVRSWPQHF
TRBJ2-1	TRBV24-1	TRBD1	few	TGTGCCACCAGTGATTTGTTGGGACAGGGTTCCAATGAGCAGTTCTTC	CATSDLLGQGSNEQFF
TRBJ1-1	TRBV7-9	NA	NA	TGTGCCAGCAGCTTGAAGACGGGGAGGACTGAAGCTTTCTTT	CASSLKTGRTEAFF
TRBJ2-7	TRBV12-3/TRBV12-4	TRBD2	many	TGTGCCAGCAGAAGTACAGCGGGAGGTTTCGAGCAGTACTTC	CASRSTAGGFEQYF
TRBJ2-3	TRBV12-3/TRBV12-4	TRBD2	NA	TGTGCCAGCAGTTCGGGGCGGGAGGGTGCTACTAGCACAGATACGCAGTATTTT	CASSSGREGATSTDTQYF
TRBJ2-2	TRBV5-4	TRBD2	NA	TGTGCCAGCAGGATAACTAGCGGGAGTACCACCGGGGAGCTGTTTTTT	CASRITSGSTTGELFF
TRBJ2-2	TRBV7-6	NA	NA	TGTGCCAGCAGCTTAGCGACGCTAGCGATTAACACCGGGGAGCTGTTTTTT	CASSLATLAINTGELFF